This T cell receptor beta chain was obtained from a study of breast tumors, draining lymph nodes, adjacent tissues. Axillary draining lymph nodes of breast cancer patients supplied the node samples. Study-level points and caveats: Tumor and nontumor repertoires were significantly more similar in luminal-like than in basal-like breast cancer.

MiXCR, applied by TCRdb to the multiplex PCR reads, yields one record per CDR3 protein. This table has about 180,000 distinct CDR3 sequences, 33% appearing once. This clonotype appeared many times. The antigen is unknown. The receptor's source is a female donor with breast cancer. Some clones in this sample may be carry-over from other donors' samples. The sequenced material came from axillary lymph node tissue.

CDR3: CASSASGAVGELFF. CDR3 nucleotide sequence: TGTGCCAGCAGCGCCTCCGGGGCCGTCGGGGAGCTGTTTTTT. The gene calls are TRBV2 and TRBJ2-2; D might be TRBD1 or TRBD2, each matching 5 bases. Germline V CDR1 and CDR2: SNHLY, FYNNEI. Trimming cost V 6 bases and J 7 bases, with 15 bases left between them. The CDR3 consists of 14 residues.